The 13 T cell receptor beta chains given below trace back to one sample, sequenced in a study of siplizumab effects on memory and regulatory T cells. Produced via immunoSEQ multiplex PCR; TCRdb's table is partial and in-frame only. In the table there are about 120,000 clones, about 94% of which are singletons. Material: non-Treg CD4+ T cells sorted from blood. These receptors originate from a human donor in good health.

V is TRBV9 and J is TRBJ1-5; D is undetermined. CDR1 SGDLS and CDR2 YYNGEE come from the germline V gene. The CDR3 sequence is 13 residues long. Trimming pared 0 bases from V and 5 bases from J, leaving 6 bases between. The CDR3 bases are TGTGCCAGCAGCGTAGAGGAGGATCAGCCCCAGCATTTT. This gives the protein CASSVEEDQPQHF. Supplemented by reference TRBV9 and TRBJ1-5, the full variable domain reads DSGVTQTPKHLITATGQRVTLRCSPRSGDLSVYWYQQSLDQGLQFLIQYYNGEERAKGNILERFSAQQFPDLHSELNLSSLELGDSALYFCASSVEEDQPQHFGDGTRLSIL.

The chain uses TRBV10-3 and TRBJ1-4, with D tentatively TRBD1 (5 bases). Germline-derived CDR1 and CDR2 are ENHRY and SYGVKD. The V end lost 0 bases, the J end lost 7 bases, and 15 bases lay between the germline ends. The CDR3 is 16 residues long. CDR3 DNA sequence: TGTGCCATCAGTGAGTCAAGGGGCGGGATGATTGAAAAACTGTTTTTT. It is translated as CAISESRGGMIEKLFF.

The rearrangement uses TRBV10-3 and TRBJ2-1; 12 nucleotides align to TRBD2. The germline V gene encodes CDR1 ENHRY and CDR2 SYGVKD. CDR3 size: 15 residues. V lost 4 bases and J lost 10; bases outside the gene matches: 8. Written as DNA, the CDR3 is TGTGCCATCAGTGGCCGACTAGCGGGGGAAGGCGAGCAGTTCTTC. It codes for CAISGRLAGEGEQFF.

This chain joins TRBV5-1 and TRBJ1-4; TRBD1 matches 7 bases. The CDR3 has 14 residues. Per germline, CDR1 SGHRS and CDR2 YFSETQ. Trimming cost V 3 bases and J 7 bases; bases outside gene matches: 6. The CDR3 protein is CASSYTGAAEKLFF. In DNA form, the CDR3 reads TGCGCCAGCAGCTACACAGGGGCGGCTGAAAAACTGTTTTTT.

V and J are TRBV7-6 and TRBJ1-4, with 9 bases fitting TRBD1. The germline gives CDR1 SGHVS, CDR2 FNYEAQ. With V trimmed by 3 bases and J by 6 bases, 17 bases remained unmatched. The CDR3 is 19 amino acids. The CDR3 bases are TGTGCCAGCAGCTTGGGGGCTCCGGGACAGGGCATGGAGTATGAAAAACTGTTTTTT. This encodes CASSLGAPGQGMEYEKLFF.

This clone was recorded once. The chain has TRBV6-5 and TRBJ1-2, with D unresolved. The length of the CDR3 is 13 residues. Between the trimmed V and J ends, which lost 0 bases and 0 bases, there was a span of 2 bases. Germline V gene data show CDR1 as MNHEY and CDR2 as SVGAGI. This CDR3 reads CASSYSSNYGYTF. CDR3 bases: TGTGCCAGCAGTTACTCGTCTAACTATGGCTACACCTTC.

The CDR3 DNA reads TGTGCCAGCAGTTACGACAGGGAAAGAGATACGCAGTATTTT. It codes for CASSYDRERDTQYF. The chain combines TRBV6-5 with TRBJ2-3, with TRBD1 matching over 7 bases. The V and J ends lost 2 bases and 5 bases, in that order; junction bases with no gene match: 4. Germline loops: CDR1 MNHEY, CDR2 SVGAGI. The CDR3 has 14 amino acids.

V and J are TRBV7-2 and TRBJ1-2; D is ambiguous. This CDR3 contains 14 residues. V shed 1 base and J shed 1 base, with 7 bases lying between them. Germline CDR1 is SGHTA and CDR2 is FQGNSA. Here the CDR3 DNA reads TGTGCCAGCAGCTTAGTGGGCATTAACTATGGCTACACCTTC. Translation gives CASSLVGINYGYTF.

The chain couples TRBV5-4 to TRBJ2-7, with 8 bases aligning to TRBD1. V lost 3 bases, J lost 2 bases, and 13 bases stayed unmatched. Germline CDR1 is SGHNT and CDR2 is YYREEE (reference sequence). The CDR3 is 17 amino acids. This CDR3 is CASSSASFQGATYEQYF. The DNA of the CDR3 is TGTGCCAGCAGCTCCGCGAGTTTTCAGGGGGCTACCTACGAGCAGTACTTC.

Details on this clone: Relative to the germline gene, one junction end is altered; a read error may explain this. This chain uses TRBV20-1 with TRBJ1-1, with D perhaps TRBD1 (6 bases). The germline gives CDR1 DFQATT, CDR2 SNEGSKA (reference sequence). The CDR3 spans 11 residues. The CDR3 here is CSASSYSRGLF. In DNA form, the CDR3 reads TGCAGTGCTAGTTCCTACTCCAGGGGTCTCTTT.

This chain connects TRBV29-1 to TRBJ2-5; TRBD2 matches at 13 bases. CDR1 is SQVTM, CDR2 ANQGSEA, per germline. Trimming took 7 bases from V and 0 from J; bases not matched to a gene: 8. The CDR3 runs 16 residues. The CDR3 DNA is TGCAGCGCCTTCGGGACTAGCGGGGTCTACCAAGAGACCCAGTACTTC. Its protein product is CSAFGTSGVYQETQYF. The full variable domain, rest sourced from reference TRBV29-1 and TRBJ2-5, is SAVISQKPSRDICQRGTSLTIQCQVDSQVTMMFWYRQQPGQSLTLIATANQGSEATYESGFVIDKFPISRPNLTFSTLTVSNMSPEDSSIYLCSAFGTSGVYQETQYFGPGTRLLVL.

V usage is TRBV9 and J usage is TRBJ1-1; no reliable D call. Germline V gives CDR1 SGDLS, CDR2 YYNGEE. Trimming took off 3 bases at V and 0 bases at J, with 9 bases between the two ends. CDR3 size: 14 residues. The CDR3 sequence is CASSEGTLNTEAFF. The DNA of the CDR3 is TGTGCCAGCAGCGAGGGCACCTTGAACACTGAAGCTTTCTTT.

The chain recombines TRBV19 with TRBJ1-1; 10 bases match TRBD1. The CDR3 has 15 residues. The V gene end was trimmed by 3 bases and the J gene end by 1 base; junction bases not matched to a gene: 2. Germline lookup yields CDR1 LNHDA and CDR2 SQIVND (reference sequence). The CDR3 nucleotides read TGTGCCAGTAGTATGACAGGGGGCTCGAACACTGAAGCTTTCTTT. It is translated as CASSMTGGSNTEAFF.